Following are 6 T cell receptor beta chains from one sample sequenced in a study of shared clonotypes between healthy human individuals. Sequencing used immunoSEQ multiplex PCR; TCRdb keeps in-frame clones, though not all of them. There are roughly 2,000,000 clones in the sample; roughly 95% occur only once, and about 1.7% lies in the top ten. Positively selected for CCR7, the CD45RO-negative cells used as naive CD8 cells excluded terminally differentiated effector memory CD45RA+ cells. What was sequenced was naive CD8+ T cells from PBMCs. These receptors were obtained from a man between 18 and 35 years old in good health. Some clones in this sample may be carry-over from other donors' samples.

J is TRBJ1-3 and V is TRBV6-1; a possible D gene is TRBD1 (5 bases). The CDR3 runs to 15 residues. The germline CDR1 and CDR2 sequences are MNHNS and SASEGT. Trimming removed 3 bases from V and 4 bases from J, with 13 bases in between. This chain's CDR3 is CASSDPSRDGNTIYF. CDR3 DNA: TGTGCCAGCAGTGACCCGTCCAGGGACGGAAACACCATATATTTT.

The genes are TRBV29-1 and TRBJ2-7; a weak D match, TRBD2 (5 bases). CDR3 length: 13 amino acids. The ends were cut back, 6 bases at V and 3 bases at J, with 15 bases in the middle. CDR1 and CDR2 (germline): SQVTM, ANQGSEA. In DNA, the CDR3 is TGCAGCGTAAGGAGGCAGGCCGGCTACGAGCAGTACTTC. It specifies CSVRRQAGYEQYF.

The chain uses TRBV19 and TRBJ1-5; no clear D gene. The CDR3 loop spans 17 amino acids. Trimming took off 6 bases at V and 5 bases at J, with 23 bases between the two ends. Germline CDR1 and CDR2: LNHDA and SQIVND (reference sequence). The CDR3 DNA follows: TGTGCCAGTAGCAACCCCCCGGGTTTCCGATTCCATCAGCCCCAGCATTTT. This sequence encodes CASSNPPGFRFHQPQHF.

The gene calls are TRBV7-9 and TRBJ2-3; TRBD2 aligns across 10 bases. The CDR3 consists of 19 residues. After removal of 1 base from V and 1 base from J, the junction contained 11 bases not matched to a gene. Germline loops: CDR1 SEHNR, CDR2 FQNEAQ (reference sequence). The CDR3 region is CASSLEIGAGGLGTDTQYF. For the CDR3, the DNA is TGTGCCAGCAGCTTAGAAATCGGAGCGGGAGGGCTGGGCACAGATACGCAGTATTTT. The whole variable domain, remainder taken from reference TRBV7-9 and TRBJ2-3, is DTGVSQNPRHKITKRGQNVTFRCDPISEHNRLYWYRQTLGQGPEFLTYFQNEAQLEKSRLLSDRFSAERPKGSFSTLEIQRTEQGDSAMYLCASSLEIGAGGLGTDTQYFGPGTRLTVL.

The chain has TRBV9 and TRBJ2-3; D may be TRBD1 or TRBD2 (5 bases each). The CDR3 has 16 amino acids. V lost 4 bases, J lost 4 bases, and 19 bases lay in between. The germline gives CDR1 SGDLS, CDR2 YYNGEE. The CDR3 DNA reads as TGTGCCAGCAGCCTCCGGGACCCCTTTTTGTCAGATACGCAGTATTTT. Encoded protein: CASSLRDPFLSDTQYF.

The genes are TRBV27 and TRBJ2-5; D not certain. V lost 0 bases and J 5 bases, leaving 13 bases between the germline ends. Germline assignment: CDR1 MNHEY and CDR2 SMNVEV (reference sequence). This CDR3 region has 15 residues. CDR3 DNA: TGTGCCAGCAGTTTATCGTCGGCAACCTGGGAGACCCAGTACTTC. This codes for CASSLSSATWETQYF.